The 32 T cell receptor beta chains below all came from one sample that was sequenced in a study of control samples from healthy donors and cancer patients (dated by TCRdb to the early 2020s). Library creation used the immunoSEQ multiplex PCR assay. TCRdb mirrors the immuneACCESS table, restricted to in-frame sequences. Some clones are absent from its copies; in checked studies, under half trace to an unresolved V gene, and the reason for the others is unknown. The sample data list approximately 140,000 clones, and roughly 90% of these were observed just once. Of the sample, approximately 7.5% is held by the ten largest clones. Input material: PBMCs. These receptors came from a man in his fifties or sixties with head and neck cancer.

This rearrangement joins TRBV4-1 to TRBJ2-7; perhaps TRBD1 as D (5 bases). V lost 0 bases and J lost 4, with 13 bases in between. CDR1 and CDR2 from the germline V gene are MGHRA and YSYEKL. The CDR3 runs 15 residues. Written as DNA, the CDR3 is TGCGCCAGCAGCCAAGATGATGGCAGGGTTTACGAGCAGTACTTC. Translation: CASSQDDGRVYEQYF.

The CDR3 sequence: CSASTDTQYF. The CDR3 region has the DNA TGCAGTGCTAGCACAGATACGCAGTATTTT. The rearrangement joins TRBV20-1 to TRBJ2-3, with D unclear. Germline V CDR1 and CDR2: DFQATT, SNEGSKA (reference sequence). The CDR3 consists of 10 residues. V was cut by 3 bases and J by 2 bases, with 0 bases left in between.

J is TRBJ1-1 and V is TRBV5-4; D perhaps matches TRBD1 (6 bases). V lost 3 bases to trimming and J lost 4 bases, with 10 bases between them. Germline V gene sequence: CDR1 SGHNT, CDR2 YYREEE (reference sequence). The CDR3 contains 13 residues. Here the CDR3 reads CASSSAGATEAFF. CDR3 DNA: TGTGCCAGCAGCTCCGCAGGGGCCACTGAAGCTTTCTTT.

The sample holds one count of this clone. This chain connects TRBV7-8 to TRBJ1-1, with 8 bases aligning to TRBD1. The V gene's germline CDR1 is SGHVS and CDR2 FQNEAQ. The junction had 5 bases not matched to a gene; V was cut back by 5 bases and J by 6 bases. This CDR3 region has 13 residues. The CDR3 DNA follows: TGTGCCAGCAGCCTGGACAGGGATGCTGAAGCTTTCTTT. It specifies CASSLDRDAEAFF.

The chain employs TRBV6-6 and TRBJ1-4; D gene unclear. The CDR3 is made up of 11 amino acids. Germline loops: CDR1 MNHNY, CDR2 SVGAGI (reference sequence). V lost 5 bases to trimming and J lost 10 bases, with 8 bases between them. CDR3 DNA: TGTGCCAGCAGTGCCATACGAAAACTGTTTTTT. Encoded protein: CASSAIRKLFF.

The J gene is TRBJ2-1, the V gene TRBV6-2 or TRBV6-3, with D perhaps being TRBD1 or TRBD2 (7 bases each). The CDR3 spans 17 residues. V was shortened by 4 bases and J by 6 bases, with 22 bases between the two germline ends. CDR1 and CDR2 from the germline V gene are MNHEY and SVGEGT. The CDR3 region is CASSSPRGGLSVNEQFF. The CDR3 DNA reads TGTGCCAGCAGTTCCCCCAGGGGGGGACTTAGCGTCAATGAGCAGTTCTTC.

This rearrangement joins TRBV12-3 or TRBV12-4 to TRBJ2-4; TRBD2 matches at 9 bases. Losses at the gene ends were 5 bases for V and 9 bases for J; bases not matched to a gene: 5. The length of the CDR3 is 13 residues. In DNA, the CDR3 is TGTGCCAGCAGTGTGGGACTAGCATCCATTCAGTACTTC. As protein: CASSVGLASIQYF.

CDR3 protein: CASRWGAGELFF. The CDR3 DNA follows: TGTGCCAGCCGTTGGGGAGCCGGGGAGCTGTTTTTT. The rearrangement links TRBV19 to TRBJ2-2; D possibly corresponds to TRBD2 (5 bases). V lost 9 bases to trimming and J lost 6 bases, with 11 bases between them. This CDR3 has 12 amino acids. The germline gives CDR1 LNHDA, CDR2 SQIVND (reference sequence).

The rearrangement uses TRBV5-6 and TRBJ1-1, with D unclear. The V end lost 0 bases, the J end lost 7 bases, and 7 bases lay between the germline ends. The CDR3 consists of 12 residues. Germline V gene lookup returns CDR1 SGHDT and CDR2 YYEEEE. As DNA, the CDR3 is TGTGCCAGCAGCTTGGCGAACTATGAAGCTTTCTTT. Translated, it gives CASSLANYEAFF.

Here the CDR3 reads CASSLTDREVNEQYF. The CDR3 DNA follows: TGTGCCAGCAGTTTAACGGACAGGGAGGTAAACGAGCAGTACTTC. This chain joins TRBV28 and TRBJ2-7; 8 bases match TRBD1. The V and J ends lost 2 bases and 5 bases, in that order; junction bases with no gene match: 8. This CDR3 has 15 amino acids. Germline CDR1 reads MDHEN; CDR2 reads SYDVKM.

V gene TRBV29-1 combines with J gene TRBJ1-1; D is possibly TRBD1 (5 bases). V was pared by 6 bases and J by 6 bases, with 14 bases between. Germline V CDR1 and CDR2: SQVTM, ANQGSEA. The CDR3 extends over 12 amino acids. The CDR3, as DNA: TGCAGCGTGGGACGCGGACGGGCTGAAGCTTTCTTT. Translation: CSVGRGRAEAFF. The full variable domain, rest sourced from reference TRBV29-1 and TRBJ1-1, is SAVISQKPSRDICQRGTSLTIQCQVDSQVTMMFWYRQQPGQSLTLIATANQGSEATYESGFVIDKFPISRPNLTFSTLTVSNMSPEDSSIYLCSVGRGRAEAFFGQGTRLTVV.

The CDR3 protein is CASSKRTNQPQHF. CDR3 DNA sequence: TGTGCCAGCAGCAAGAGGACCAATCAGCCCCAGCATTTT. The chain has TRBV13 and TRBJ1-5; unclear D gene. Looked up from germline, CDR1 is PRHDT and CDR2 is FYEKMQ (reference sequence). CDR3 length: 13 amino acids. The V and J ends lost 5 bases and 3 bases respectively, with 8 bases between them.

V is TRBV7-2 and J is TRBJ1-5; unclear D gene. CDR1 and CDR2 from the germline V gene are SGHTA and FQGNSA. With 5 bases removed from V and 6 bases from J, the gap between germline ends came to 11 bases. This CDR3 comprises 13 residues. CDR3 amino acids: CASSVWAGQPQHF. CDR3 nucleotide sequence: TGTGCCAGCAGCGTGTGGGCGGGTCAGCCCCAGCATTTT.

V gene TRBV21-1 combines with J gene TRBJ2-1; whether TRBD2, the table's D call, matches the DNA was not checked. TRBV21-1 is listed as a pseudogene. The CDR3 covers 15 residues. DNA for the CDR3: TGTGCCAGCAGCAGACTAGCGGGTCAGGACAATGAGCAGTTCTTC. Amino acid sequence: CASSRLAGQDNEQFF.

DNA of the CDR3: TGTGCCATCAGTGGGGACTCTACGGAGGAAAAACTGTTTTTT. Its protein product is CAISGDSTEEKLFF. The chain carries TRBV10-3 and TRBJ1-4, with D possibly being TRBD1 (5 bases). This CDR3 spans 14 amino acids. Germline V gene data show CDR1 as ENHRY and CDR2 as SYGVKD. Trimming left V 4 bases short and J 8 bases short, with 14 bases between.

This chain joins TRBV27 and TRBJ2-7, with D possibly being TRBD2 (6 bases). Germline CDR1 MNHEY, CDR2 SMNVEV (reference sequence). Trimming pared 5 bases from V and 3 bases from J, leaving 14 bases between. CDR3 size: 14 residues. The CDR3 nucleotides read TGTGCCAGCAGTCGGGGGACGGAGCGCTACGAGCAGTACTTC. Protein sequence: CASSRGTERYEQYF.

CDR3 loop: CASSERFRGLTGELFF. CDR3 nucleotide sequence: TGTGCCAGCAGCGAACGTTTCCGGGGGCTCACCGGGGAGCTGTTTTTT. The chain has TRBV13 and TRBJ2-2; tentatively, D is TRBD1 or TRBD2 (6 bases each). V shed 5 bases and J shed 4 bases, with 17 bases lying between them. This CDR3 has 16 amino acids. CDR1 is PRHDT, CDR2 FYEKMQ, per germline (reference sequence).

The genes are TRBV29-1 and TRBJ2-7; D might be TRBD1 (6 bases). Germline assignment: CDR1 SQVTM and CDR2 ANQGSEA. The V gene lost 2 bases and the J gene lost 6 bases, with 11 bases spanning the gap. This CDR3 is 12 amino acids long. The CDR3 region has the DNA TGCAGCGTTGAAACAGGGACCCGCGAGCAGTACTTC. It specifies CSVETGTREQYF.

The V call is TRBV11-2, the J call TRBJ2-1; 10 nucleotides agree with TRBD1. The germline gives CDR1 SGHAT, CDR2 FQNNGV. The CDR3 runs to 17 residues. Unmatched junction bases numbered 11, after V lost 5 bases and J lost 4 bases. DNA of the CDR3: TGTGCCAGCAGCGTCAGACAGGGGGCCAGGAGATACAATGAGCAGTTCTTC. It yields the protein CASSVRQGARRYNEQFF.

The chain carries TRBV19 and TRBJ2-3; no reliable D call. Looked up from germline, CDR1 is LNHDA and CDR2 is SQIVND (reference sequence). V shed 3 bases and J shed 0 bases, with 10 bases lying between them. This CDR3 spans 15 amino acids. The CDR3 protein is CASSIIGSSTDTQYF. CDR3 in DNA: TGTGCCAGTAGTATCATTGGGTCTAGCACAGATACGCAGTATTTT.

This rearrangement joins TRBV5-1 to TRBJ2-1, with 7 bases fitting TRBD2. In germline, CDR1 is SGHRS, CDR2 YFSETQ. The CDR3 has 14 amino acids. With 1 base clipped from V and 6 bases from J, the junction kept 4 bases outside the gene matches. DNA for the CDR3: TGCGCCAGCAGCTTGAGGTCGGGGGGCAATGAGCAGTTCTTC. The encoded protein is CASSLRSGGNEQFF.

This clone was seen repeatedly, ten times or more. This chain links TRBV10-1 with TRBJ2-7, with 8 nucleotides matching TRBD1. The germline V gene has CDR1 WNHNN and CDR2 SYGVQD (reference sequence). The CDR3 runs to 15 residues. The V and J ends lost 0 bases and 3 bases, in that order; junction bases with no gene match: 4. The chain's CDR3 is CASSESGTGIYEQYF. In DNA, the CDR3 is TGCGCCAGCAGTGAGTCGGGGACAGGCATCTACGAGCAGTACTTC.

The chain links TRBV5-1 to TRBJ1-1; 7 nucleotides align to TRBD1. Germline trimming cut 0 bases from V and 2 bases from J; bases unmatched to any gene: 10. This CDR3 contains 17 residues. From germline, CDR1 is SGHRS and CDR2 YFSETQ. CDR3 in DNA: TGCGCCAGCAGCTTGGCTAAAAGACAGGGACTAAACACTGAAGCTTTCTTT. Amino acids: CASSLAKRQGLNTEAFF.

CDR3 DNA sequence: TGTGCCAGCAGCTTAGGACTAGAAGCTTTCTTT. This sequence encodes CASSLGLEAFF. This chain connects TRBV11-2 to TRBJ1-1; the D is unclear. Deletions cut 1 base from V and 8 bases from J, with 5 bases between. The germline CDR1 and CDR2 sequences are SGHAT and FQNNGV. CDR3 length equals 11 residues.

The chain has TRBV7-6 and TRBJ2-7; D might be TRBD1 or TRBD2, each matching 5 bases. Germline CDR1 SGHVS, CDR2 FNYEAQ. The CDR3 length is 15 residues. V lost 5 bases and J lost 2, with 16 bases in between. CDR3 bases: TGTGCCAGCAGCCCGCTGGGGGAACGCCCCTACGAGCAGTACTTC. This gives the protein CASSPLGERPYEQYF.

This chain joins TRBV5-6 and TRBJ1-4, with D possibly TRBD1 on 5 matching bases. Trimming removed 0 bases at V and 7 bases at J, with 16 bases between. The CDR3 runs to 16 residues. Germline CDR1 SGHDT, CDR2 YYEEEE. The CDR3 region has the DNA TGTGCCAGCAGCTTGGGGTTTCCAGGGCTAGGTGAAAAACTGTTTTTT. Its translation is CASSLGFPGLGEKLFF.

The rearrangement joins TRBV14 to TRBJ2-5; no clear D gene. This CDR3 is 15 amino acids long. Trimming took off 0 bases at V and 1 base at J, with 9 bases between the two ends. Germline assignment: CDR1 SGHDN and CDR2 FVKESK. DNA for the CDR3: TGTGCCAGCAGCCAAGATTCCGCGGTCCAAGAGACCCAGTACTTC. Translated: CASSQDSAVQETQYF. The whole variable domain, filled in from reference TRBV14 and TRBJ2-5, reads EAGVTQFPSHSVIEKGQTVTLRCDPISGHDNLYWYRRVMGKEIKFLLHFVKESKQDESGMPNNRFLAERTGGTYSTLKVQPAELEDSGVYFCASSQDSAVQETQYFGPGTRLLVL.

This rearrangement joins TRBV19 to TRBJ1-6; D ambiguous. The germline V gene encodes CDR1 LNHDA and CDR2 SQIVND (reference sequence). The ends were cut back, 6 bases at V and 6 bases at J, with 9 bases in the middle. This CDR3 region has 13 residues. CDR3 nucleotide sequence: TGTGCCAGTAGAGCAGTAGGTAATTCACCCCTCCACTTT. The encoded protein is CASRAVGNSPLHF.

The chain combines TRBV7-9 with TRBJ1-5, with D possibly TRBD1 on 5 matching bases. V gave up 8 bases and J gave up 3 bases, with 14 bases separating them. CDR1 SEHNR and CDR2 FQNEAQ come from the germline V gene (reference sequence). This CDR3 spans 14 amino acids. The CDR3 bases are TGTGCCAGCGGGCCAGGGCAGTCCAATCAGCCCCAGCATTTT. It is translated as CASGPGQSNQPQHF.

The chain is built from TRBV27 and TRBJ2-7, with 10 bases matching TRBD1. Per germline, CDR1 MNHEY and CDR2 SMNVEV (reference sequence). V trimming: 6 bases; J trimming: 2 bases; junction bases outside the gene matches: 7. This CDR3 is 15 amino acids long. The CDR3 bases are TGTGCCAGCAGCCCGGGACAGGGGTTAACCTACGAGCAGTACTTC. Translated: CASSPGQGLTYEQYF.

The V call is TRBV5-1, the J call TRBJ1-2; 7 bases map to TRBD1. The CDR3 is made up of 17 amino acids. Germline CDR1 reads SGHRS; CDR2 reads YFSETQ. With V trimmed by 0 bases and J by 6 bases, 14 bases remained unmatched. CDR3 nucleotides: TGCGCCAGCAGCTTGGGGGGCACAGGGGACCCCATTCATGGCTACACCTTC. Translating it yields CASSLGGTGDPIHGYTF. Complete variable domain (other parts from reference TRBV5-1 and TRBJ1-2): KAGVTQTPRYLIKTRGQQVTLSCSPISGHRSVSWYQQTPGQGLQFLFEYFSETQRNKGNFPGRFSGRQFSNSRSEMNVSTLELGDSALYLCASSLGGTGDPIHGYTFGSGTRLTVV.

The CDR3 sequence is CASRRQGGNTGELFF. The CDR3 nucleotides are TGTGCCAGCAGGCGACAGGGAGGGAACACCGGGGAGCTGTTTTTT. The rearrangement links TRBV2 to TRBJ2-2; tentative D call: TRBD1 (7 bases). V lost 6 bases and J lost 1, with 12 bases in between. This CDR3 spans 15 amino acids. Germline CDR1 SNHLY, CDR2 FYNNEI.